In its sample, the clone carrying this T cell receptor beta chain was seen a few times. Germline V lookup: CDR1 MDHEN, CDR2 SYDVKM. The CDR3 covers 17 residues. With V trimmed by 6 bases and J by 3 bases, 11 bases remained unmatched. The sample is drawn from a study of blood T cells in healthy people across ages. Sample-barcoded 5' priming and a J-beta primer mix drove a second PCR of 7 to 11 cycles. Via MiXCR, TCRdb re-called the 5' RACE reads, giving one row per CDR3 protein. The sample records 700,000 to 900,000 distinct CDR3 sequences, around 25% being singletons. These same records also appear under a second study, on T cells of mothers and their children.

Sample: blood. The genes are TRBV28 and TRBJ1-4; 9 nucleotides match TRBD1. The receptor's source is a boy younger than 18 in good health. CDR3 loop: CASSSDRGEHPNEKLFF. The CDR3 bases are TGTGCCAGCAGCTCAGACAGGGGGGAGCACCCTAATGAAAAACTGTTTTTT.